This TCR beta chain appears in the sequencing data of a study of naive and memory T cell subsets. Both TRBC1 and TRBC2 were covered by a beta constant-region primer of two equimolar oligonucleotides. The ligated cDNA underwent four PCR rounds using SP2 and nested alpha and beta constant-region primers. TCRdb ran MiXCR on the UMI-ligation and nested PCR reads and lists one entry per CDR3 protein. The sample has over 110,000 distinct CDR3 sequences; 15% to 20% are singletons. The V end was cut by 6 bases, the J end by 5 bases, with 16 bases between. Germline values: CDR1 MNHEY, CDR2 SVGAGI. There are 14 residues in the CDR3. CD8 T cells were positively selected from what remained after CD4 positive selection. Regarding this clonotype: What it binds is unknown.

Study results and caveats: Diversity fell and Gini index rose from naive through CM, EM, EMRA. A few larger clonotypes appeared in naive repertoires, especially CD8, possibly memory cells re-expressing CD45RA. TCR counts from RNA may reflect activation-linked expression changes.

V and J are TRBV6-5 and TRBJ2-5; TRBD1 is a possible D gene (6 bases). This receptor was identified in a human donor in good health. Sample: naive CD8+ T cells from blood. CDR3 amino acids: CASRSGDLEETQYF. The CDR3 DNA sequence: TGTGCCAGCAGGTCAGGGGATTTGGAGGAGACCCAGTACTTC.